This T cell receptor beta chain originates from a study of regulatory T cells in long-lasting Graves disease. Germline values: CDR1 SGHDT, CDR2 YYEEEE. The CDR3 length is 15 residues. Trimming removed 5 bases from V and 6 bases from J, with 19 bases in between. Documented time point: newly diagnosed GD, antithyroid drugs for less than 3 months. From RNA extracted from PBMCs, the TCR library was made. A few counts support this clonotype. Assembly of TCR beta libraries relied on iRepertoire HTBI primers together with Arm-PCR of CDR3 regions. One entry per CDR3 protein, called by TCRdb with MiXCR from the multiplex PCR reads. The sample consists of 400,000 to 450,000 distinct CDR3 sequences, over 15% of them appearing once. The same sample was also studied in work on T cells in Graves' hyperthyroidism and ophthalmopathy.

V is TRBV5-6 and J is TRBJ2-3; possibly TRBD1 for D (6 bases). The sequences come from peripheral blood mononuclear cells (PBMCs), collected at new diagnosis, from a patient treated with antithyroid drugs. The TCR was taken from a woman in her twenties or thirties with Graves disease. CDR3 bases: TGTGCCAGCAGTTCTCGGACAGCCCTTGGGGATACGCAGTATTTT. Encoded protein: CASSSRTALGDTQYF.